These 10 T cell receptor beta chains share one sample of origin, sequenced in a study of OX40 agonist ivuxolimab in advanced cancers. Sequencing was performed with immunoSEQ multiplex PCR; in TCRdb, only in-frame clones are kept and a portion is missing. The table includes under 85,000 clones, approximately 88% detected once. The source material was CD4+ or CD8+ T cells sorted from blood, sampled in a trial of the OX40 agonist ivuxolimab. The source of these receptors is an adult with an advanced solid tumor such as melanoma, head and neck, liver or kidney cancer.

V gene TRBV5-1 combines with J gene TRBJ2-5; D is possibly TRBD1 (5 bases). The CDR3 is made up of 15 amino acids. Germline V gene sequence: CDR1 SGHRS, CDR2 YFSETQ. V lost 0 bases, J lost 5 bases, and 14 bases lay in between. CDR3 sequence reads: CASSLGGYSQETQYF. CDR3 bases: TGCGCCAGCAGCTTGGGGGGCTATTCACAGGAGACCCAGTACTTC.

This chain uses TRBV11-2 with TRBJ2-7; 8 positions match TRBD1. Per the germline V gene, CDR1 is SGHAT and CDR2 is FQNNGV. The CDR3 is 13 amino acids. V was clipped by 5 bases and J by 6 bases; unmatched bases: 6. The CDR3 DNA reads TGTGCCAGCAGCGCGGACAGGGACGGCGAGCAGTACTTC. It encodes CASSADRDGEQYF.

The chain joins TRBV5-1 to TRBJ1-4, with D possibly TRBD1 on 6 matching bases. Germline-derived CDR1 and CDR2 are SGHRS and YFSETQ. This CDR3 is 15 amino acids long. The ends were cut back, 5 bases at V and 6 bases at J, with 17 bases in the middle. Here the CDR3 reads CASRQQGGGDEKLFF. The CDR3 nucleotides read TGCGCCAGCAGACAACAGGGTGGAGGTGATGAAAAACTGTTTTTT.

DNA of the CDR3: TGTGCCAGCAGGCTCGCGGGACTAGCGTTCTTC. It specifies CASRLAGLAFF. This chain joins TRBV27 and TRBJ2-1, with 9 bases fitting TRBD2. Looked up from germline, CDR1 is MNHEY and CDR2 is SMNVEV (reference sequence). The CDR3 is 11 residues long. J was trimmed by 15 bases and V by 6 bases; bases with no gene match: 6.

The chain is built from TRBV6-1 and TRBJ1-1, with no clear D. The germline V gene encodes CDR1 MNHNS and CDR2 SASEGT. CDR3 length: 13 residues. V was cut by 1 base and J by 5 bases, with 8 bases left in between. CDR3 protein: CASSEVTETEAFF. CDR3 nucleotide sequence: TGTGCCAGCAGTGAAGTAACTGAAACTGAAGCTTTCTTT.

This rearrangement joins TRBV5-4 to TRBJ2-3; 8 bases match TRBD2. CDR1 is SGHNT and CDR2 is YYREEE in the germline V gene (reference sequence). With V trimmed by 4 bases and J by 5 bases, 9 bases remained unmatched. The CDR3 length is 15 residues. Written as DNA, the CDR3 is TGTGCCAGCAGCCTTAGCGGGGACGGAGTAGATACGCAGTATTTT. It specifies CASSLSGDGVDTQYF.

This clone turned up a few times. The gene calls are TRBV19 and TRBJ1-3, with D perhaps TRBD1 (6 bases). Trimming took 7 bases from V and 0 from J, leaving 10 bases between them. The CDR3 consists of 14 residues. Germline V gene sequence: CDR1 LNHDA, CDR2 SQIVND (reference sequence). The CDR3 protein is CASIQDSSGNTIYF. CDR3 nucleotide sequence: TGTGCCAGTATCCAGGACAGCTCTGGAAACACCATATATTTT. Supplemented by reference TRBV19 and TRBJ1-3, the full variable domain reads DGGITQSPKYLFRKEGQNVTLSCEQNLNHDAMYWYRQDPGQGLRLIYYSQIVNDFQKGDIAEGYSVSREKKESFPLTVTSAQKNPTAFYLCASIQDSSGNTIYFGEGSWLTVV.

The chain recombines TRBV29-1 with TRBJ1-2, with D uncertain. From germline, CDR1 is SQVTM and CDR2 ANQGSEA. The V and J ends lost 3 bases and 4 bases respectively, with 0 bases between them. The CDR3 length is 9 residues. CDR3 region: CSVDYGYTF. The CDR3, as DNA: TGCAGCGTTGACTATGGCTACACCTTC.

J is TRBJ1-1 and V is TRBV18; the D gene is possibly TRBD1 (5 bases). Germline V CDR1 and CDR2: KGHSH, LQKENI. CDR3 length: 15 residues. Trimming shortened V by 4 bases and J by 1 base, and 13 bases separated the two germline ends. The CDR3 region has the DNA TGTGCCAGCTCACTGAATGGGGGAGAGAACACTGAAGCTTTCTTT. Its protein product is CASSLNGGENTEAFF. Full variable domain (outside the CDR3, taken from reference TRBV18 and TRBJ1-1): NAGVMQNPRHLVRRRGQEARLRCSPMKGHSHVYWYRQLPEEGLKFMVYLQKENIIDESGMPKERFSAEFPKEGPSILRIQQVVRGDSAAYFCASSLNGGENTEAFFGQGTRLTVV.

This chain connects TRBV5-1 to TRBJ1-1; the D is unclear. The ends were cut back, 0 bases at V and 8 bases at J, with 17 bases in the middle. CDR1 is SGHRS and CDR2 is YFSETQ in the germline V gene. There are 15 residues in the CDR3. The CDR3 here is CASSLEASGPPEAFF. CDR3 DNA: TGCGCCAGCAGCTTGGAGGCCTCAGGACCCCCCGAAGCTTTCTTT.